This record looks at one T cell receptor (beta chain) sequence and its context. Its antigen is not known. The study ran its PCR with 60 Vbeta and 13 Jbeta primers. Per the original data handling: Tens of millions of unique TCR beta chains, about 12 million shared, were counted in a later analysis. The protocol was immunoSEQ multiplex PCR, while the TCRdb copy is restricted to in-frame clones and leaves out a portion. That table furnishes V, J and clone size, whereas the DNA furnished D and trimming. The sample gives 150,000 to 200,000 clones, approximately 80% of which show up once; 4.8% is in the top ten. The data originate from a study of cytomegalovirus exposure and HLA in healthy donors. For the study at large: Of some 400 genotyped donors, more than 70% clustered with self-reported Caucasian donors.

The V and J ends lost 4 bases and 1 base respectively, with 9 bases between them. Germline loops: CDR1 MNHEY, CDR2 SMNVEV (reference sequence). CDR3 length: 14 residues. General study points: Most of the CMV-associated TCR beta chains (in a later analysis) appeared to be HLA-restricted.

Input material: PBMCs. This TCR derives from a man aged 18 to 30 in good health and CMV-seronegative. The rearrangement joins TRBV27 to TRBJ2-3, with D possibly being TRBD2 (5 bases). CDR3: CASSSGWGTDTQYF. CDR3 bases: TGTGCCAGCAGTTCGGGGTGGGGCACAGATACGCAGTATTTT.